This T cell receptor (beta chain) was profiled in a study of vaccination and CD4 T cells after COVID-19. Broader study findings: Researchers report that 304 of 307 vaccine-specific clones in convalescent patients proved spike mono-reactive. The median SARS-CoV-2-reactive clonotype number increased from approximately 21 to 38, without statistical significance.

The treatment denotes: 10-day PBMC culture with coronavirus spike peptide pools or control peptides (ViraFEST assay). ViraFEST used peptide pools to expand antigen-specific T cells, then sequenced TCRs. All positive PCR tests were dated between March and December 2020, predating US Alpha, Beta and Delta variants. Concerning this clonotype itself: Its antigen is still unknown.

The CDR3 consists of 15 residues. CDR1 and CDR2 (germline): SGHTA, FQGTGA. The V and J ends lost 5 bases and 5 bases respectively, with 13 bases between them. Sequencing of cultured CD4+ T cell DNA used the Oncomine TCR Beta short-read assay. TCRdb independently ran MiXCR on the PCR reads; one entry per CDR3 protein. The sample records about 19,000 distinct CDR3 sequences, 40% to 50% being singletons. The receptor's source is a human donor who had recovered from COVID-19. The chain joins TRBV7-3 to TRBJ1-6; unclear D gene. Sample: CD4+ T cells from blood, cultured in vitro, taken after SARS-CoV-2 vaccination. In DNA form, the CDR3 reads TGTGCCAGCAGCCCGAAATCTGGGGATAATTCACCCCTCCACTTT. This sequence encodes CASSPKSGDNSPLHF.